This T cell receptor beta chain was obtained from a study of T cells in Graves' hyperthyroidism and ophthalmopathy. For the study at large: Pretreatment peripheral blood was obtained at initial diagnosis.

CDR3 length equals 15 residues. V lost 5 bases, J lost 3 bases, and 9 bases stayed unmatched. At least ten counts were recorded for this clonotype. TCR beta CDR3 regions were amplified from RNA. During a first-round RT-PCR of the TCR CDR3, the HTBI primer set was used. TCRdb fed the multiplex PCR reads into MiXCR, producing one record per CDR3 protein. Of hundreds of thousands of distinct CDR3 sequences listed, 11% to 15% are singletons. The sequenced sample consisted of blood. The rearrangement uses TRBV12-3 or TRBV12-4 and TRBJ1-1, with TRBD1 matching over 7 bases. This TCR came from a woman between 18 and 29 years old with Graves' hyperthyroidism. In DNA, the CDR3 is TGTGCCAGCAGTCCGCGTACAGGGGCTGACACTGAAGCTTTCTTT. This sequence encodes CASSPRTGADTEAFF.